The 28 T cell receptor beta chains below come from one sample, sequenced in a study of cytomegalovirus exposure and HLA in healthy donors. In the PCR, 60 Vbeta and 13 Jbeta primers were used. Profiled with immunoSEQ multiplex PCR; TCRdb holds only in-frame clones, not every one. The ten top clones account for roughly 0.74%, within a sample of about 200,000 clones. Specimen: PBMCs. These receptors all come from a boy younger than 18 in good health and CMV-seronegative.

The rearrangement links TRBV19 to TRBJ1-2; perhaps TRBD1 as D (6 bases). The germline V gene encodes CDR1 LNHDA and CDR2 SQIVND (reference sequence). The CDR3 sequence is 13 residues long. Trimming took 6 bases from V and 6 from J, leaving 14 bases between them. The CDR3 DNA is TGTGCCAGTAGCAGTACAGGGTGGGATGGCTACACCTTC. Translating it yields CASSSTGWDGYTF.

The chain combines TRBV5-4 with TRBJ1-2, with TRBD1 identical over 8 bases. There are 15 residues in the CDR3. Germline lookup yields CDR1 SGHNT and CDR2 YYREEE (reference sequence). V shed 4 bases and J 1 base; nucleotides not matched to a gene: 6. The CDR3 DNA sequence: TGTGCCAGCAGCCCCGGGGACAGGATTAACTATGGCTACACCTTC. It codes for CASSPGDRINYGYTF.

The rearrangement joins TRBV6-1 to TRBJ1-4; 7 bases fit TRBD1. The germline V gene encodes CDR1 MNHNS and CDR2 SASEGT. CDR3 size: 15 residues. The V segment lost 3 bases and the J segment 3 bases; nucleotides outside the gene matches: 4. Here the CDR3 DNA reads TGTGCCAGCAGTGAGCAGACAGGGTCTAATGAAAAACTGTTTTTT. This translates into CASSEQTGSNEKLFF.

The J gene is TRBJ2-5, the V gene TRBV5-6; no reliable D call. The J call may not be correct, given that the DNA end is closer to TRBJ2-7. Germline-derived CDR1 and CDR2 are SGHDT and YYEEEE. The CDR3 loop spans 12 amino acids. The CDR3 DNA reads TGTGCCAGCAGCTTGGCCTTCTACGAGCAGTACTTC. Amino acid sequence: CASSLAFYEQYF.

As DNA, the CDR3 is TGTGCCAGCAGCTCCCGACTAGCGGGGGGGCTACAGACCCAGTACTTC. This translates into CASSSRLAGGLQTQYF. The chain links TRBV13 to TRBJ2-5; 14 bases line up with TRBD2. CDR3 length: 16 residues. Germline V gives CDR1 PRHDT, CDR2 FYEKMQ (reference sequence). With V trimmed by 4 bases and J by 6 bases, 7 bases remained unmatched.

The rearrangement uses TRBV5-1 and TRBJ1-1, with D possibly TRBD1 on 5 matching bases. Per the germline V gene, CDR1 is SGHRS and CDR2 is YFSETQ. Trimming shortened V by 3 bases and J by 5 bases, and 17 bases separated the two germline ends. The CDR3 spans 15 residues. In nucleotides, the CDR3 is TGCGCCAGCAGCTGGCTGGGGGGGAAGGGTACTGAAGCTTTCTTT. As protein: CASSWLGGKGTEAFF.

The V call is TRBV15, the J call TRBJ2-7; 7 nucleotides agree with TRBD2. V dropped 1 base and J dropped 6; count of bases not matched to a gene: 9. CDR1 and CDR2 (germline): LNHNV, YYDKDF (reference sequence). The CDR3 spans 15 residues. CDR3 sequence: CATSRGRGLVSEQYF. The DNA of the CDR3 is TGTGCCACCAGCAGAGGGCGGGGGTTGGTATCCGAGCAGTACTTC.

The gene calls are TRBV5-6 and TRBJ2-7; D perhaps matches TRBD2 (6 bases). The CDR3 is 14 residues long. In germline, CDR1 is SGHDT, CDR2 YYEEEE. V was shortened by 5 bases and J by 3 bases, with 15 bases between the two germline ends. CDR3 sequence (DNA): TGTGCCAGCAGGGGGGGAGGAAAAGTCTACGAGCAGTACTTC. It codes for CASRGGGKVYEQYF.

This chain's CDR3 is CASSNRDREETQYF. The CDR3 DNA is TGTGCCAGCAGCAACCGGGACAGGGAGGAGACCCAGTACTTC. This chain uses TRBV7-2 with TRBJ2-5; 9 bases align to TRBD1. With V trimmed by 5 bases and J by 5 bases, 6 bases remained unmatched. This CDR3 has 14 residues. From germline, CDR1 is SGHTA and CDR2 FQGNSA.

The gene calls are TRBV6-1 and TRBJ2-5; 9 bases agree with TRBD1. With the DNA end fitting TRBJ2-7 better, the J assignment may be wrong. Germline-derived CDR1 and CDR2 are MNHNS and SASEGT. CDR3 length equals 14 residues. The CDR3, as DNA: TGTGCCAGCGGAGGTTGGGACAGGGTAACCGAGCAGTACTTC. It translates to CASGGWDRVTEQYF.

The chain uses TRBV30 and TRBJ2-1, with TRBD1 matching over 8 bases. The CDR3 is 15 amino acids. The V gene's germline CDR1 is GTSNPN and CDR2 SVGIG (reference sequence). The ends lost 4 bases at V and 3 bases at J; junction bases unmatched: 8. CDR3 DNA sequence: TGTGCCTGGATGTTGTGGGACAGGTTCTACAATGAGCAGTTCTTC. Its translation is CAWMLWDRFYNEQFF.

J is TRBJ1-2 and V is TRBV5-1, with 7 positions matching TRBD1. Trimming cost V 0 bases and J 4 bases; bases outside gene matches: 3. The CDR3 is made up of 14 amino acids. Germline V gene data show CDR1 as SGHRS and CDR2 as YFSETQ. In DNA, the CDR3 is TGCGCCAGCAGCTTGGACAGGGGATTCTATGGCTACACCTTC. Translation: CASSLDRGFYGYTF.

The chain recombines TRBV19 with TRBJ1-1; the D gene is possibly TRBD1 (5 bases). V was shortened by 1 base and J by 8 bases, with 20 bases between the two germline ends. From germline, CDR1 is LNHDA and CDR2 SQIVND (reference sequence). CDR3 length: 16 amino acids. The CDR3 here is CASSIVLGEGRLEAFF. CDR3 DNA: TGTGCCAGTAGTATAGTTCTAGGGGAGGGCAGACTCGAAGCTTTCTTT.

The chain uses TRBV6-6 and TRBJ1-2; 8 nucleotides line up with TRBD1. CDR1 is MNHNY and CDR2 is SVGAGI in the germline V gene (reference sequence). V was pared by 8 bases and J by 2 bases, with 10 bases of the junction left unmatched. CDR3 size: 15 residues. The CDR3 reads CASGITGQANYGYTF. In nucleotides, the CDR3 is TGTGCCAGCGGAATCACGGGACAGGCAAACTATGGCTACACCTTC.

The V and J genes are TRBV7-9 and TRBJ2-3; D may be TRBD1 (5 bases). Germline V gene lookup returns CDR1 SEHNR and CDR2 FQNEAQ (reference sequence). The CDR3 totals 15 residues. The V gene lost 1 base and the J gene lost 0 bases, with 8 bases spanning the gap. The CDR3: CASSLDPGSTDTQYF. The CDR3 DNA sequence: TGTGCCAGCAGCTTAGATCCAGGGAGCACAGATACGCAGTATTTT.

CDR3 in DNA: TGTGCCAGCAGCACCCCCGGGGAGCAGTACTTC. This encodes CASSTPGEQYF. V and J are TRBV9 and TRBJ2-7; no firm D call. The CDR3 extends over 11 amino acids. The germline gives CDR1 SGDLS, CDR2 YYNGEE. Trimming pared 4 bases from V and 7 bases from J, leaving 9 bases between.

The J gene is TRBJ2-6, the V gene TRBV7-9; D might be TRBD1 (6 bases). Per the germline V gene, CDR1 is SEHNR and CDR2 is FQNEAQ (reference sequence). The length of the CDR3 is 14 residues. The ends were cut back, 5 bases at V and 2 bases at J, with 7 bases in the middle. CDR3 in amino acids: CASSPGAGANVLTF. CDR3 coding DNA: TGTGCCAGCAGCCCAGGGGCTGGGGCCAACGTCCTGACTTTC.

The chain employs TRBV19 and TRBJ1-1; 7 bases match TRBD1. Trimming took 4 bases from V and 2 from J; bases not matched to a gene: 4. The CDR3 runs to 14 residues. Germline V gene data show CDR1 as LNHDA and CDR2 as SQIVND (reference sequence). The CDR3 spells CASSRGQRNTEAFF. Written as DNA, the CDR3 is TGTGCCAGTAGTAGGGGACAGCGAAACACTGAAGCTTTCTTT.

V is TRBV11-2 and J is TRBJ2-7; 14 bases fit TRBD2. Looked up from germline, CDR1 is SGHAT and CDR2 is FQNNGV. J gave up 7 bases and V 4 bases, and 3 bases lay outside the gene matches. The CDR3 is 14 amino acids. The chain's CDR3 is CASSSWTSGGEQYF. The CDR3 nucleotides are TGTGCCAGCAGCTCCTGGACTAGCGGGGGGGAGCAGTACTTC.

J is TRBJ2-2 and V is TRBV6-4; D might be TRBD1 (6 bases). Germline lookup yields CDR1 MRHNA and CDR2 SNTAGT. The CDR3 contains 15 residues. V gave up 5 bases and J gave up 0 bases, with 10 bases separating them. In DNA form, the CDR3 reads TGTGCCAGCAGTTGGGACACCTCGAACACCGGGGAGCTGTTTTTT. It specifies CASSWDTSNTGELFF.

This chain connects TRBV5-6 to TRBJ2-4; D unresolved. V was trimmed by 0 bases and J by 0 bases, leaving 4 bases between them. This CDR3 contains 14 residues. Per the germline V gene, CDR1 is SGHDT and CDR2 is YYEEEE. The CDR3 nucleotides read TGTGCCAGCAGCTTGGCCCTAGCCAAAAACATTCAGTACTTC. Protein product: CASSLALAKNIQYF.

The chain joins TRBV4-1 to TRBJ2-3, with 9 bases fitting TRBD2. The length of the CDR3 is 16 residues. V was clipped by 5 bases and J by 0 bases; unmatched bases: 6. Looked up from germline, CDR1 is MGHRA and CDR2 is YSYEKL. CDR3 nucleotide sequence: TGCGCCAGCAGCGCTAGCGGGGCCGTCAGCACAGATACGCAGTATTTT. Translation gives CASSASGAVSTDTQYF.

The chain's CDR3 is CASSFAGIAYEQYF. CDR3 DNA sequence: TGTGCCAGCAGCTTCGCAGGGATCGCGTACGAGCAGTACTTC. V and J are TRBV5-6 and TRBJ2-7; D may be TRBD1 (5 bases). CDR1 is SGHDT, CDR2 YYEEEE, per germline. With 2 bases removed from V and 4 bases from J, the gap between germline ends came to 13 bases. This CDR3 comprises 14 residues.

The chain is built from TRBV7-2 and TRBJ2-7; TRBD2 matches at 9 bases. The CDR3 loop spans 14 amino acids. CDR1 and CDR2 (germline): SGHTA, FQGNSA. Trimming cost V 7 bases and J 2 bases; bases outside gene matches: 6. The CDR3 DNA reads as TGTGCCAGCAACCTGGGACTAGCCGCCTACGAGCAGTACTTC. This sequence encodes CASNLGLAAYEQYF.

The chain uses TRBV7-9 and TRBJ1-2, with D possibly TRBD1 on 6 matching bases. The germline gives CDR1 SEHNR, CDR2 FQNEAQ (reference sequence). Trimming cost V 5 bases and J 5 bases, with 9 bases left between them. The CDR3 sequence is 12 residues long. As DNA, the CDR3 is TGTGCCAGCAGCGTGGGGGCTTATGGCTACACCTTC. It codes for CASSVGAYGYTF.

CDR3 sequence (DNA): TGTGCCAGCAGGGACAGGGATGAGAGCAATCAGCCCCAGCATTTT. This translates into CASRDRDESNQPQHF. The chain combines TRBV6-1 with TRBJ1-5, with 8 bases that match TRBD1. The CDR3 has 15 amino acids. The junction had 5 bases not matched to a gene; V was cut back by 6 bases and J by 1 base. The germline CDR1 and CDR2 sequences are MNHNS and SASEGT.

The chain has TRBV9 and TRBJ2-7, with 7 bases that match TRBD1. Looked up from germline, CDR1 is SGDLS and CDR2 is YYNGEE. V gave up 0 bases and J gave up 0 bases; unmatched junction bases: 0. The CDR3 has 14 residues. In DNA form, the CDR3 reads TGTGCCAGCAGCGTAGGGGACAGCTCCTACGAGCAGTACTTC. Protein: CASSVGDSSYEQYF. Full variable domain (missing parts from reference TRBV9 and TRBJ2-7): DSGVTQTPKHLITATGQRVTLRCSPRSGDLSVYWYQQSLDQGLQFLIQYYNGEERAKGNILERFSAQQFPDLHSELNLSSLELGDSALYFCASSVGDSSYEQYFGPGTRLTVT.

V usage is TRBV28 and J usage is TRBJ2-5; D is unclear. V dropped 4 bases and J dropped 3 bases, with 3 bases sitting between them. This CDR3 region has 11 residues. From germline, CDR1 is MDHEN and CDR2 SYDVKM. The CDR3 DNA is TGTGCCAGCAGTTCCGAAGAGACCCAGTACTTC. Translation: CASSSEETQYF.